This T cell receptor (beta chain) was found in a study of T cells in Graves' hyperthyroidism and ophthalmopathy. Amplification of TCR beta CDR3 regions used RNA as the template. The HTBI primer set was used in a first-round RT-PCR of the TCR CDR3. In TCRdb, the multiplex PCR reads were re-called with MiXCR into one record per CDR3 protein. The data hold 480,000 or so distinct CDR3 sequences, with 40% to 50% observed a single time. The CDR3 contains 18 residues. CDR1 MNHNS and CDR2 SASEGT come from the germline V gene. After removal of 1 base from V and 5 bases from J, the junction contained 14 bases not matched to a gene.

Sequenced material: peripheral blood or thyroid tissue (not recorded which). The sequence derives from an adult woman with Graves' disease, either hyperthyroidism or ophthalmopathy (not recorded which). The V and J genes are TRBV6-1 and TRBJ2-5, with 9 bases aligning to TRBD1. In DNA, the CDR3 is TGTGCCAGCAGTGAAGAACCGACAGGGGGAGGCCCCGGGGAGACCCAGTACTTC. Its translation is CASSEEPTGGGPGETQYF.